These 13 T cell receptor beta chains came from one sample sequenced in a study of cytomegalovirus exposure and HLA in healthy donors. The PCR was carried out with 60 Vbeta primers and 13 Jbeta primers. The table came from immunoSEQ multiplex PCR; TCRdb's copy has only in-frame clones and leaves some out. The sample has 150,000 to 200,000 clones, around 75% seen once; the top ten hold about 11%. Sequencing was carried out using PBMCs. These receptors came from a man younger than 35 in good health and CMV-seropositive.

This clone has only one observation. The chain carries TRBV13 and TRBJ1-1; no definite D call. CDR3 length: 14 amino acids. Germline CDR1 and CDR2: PRHDT and FYEKMQ (reference sequence). V was trimmed by 1 base and J by 1 base, leaving 7 bases between them. The CDR3 sequence: CASSLVAGNTEAFF. Written as DNA, the CDR3 is TGTGCCAGCAGCTTAGTAGCGGGGAACACTGAAGCTTTCTTT.

This chain connects TRBV6-1 to TRBJ2-7; 9 nucleotides align to TRBD1. Germline-derived CDR1 and CDR2 are MNHNS and SASEGT. This CDR3 has 15 amino acids. V dropped 1 base and J dropped 5; count of bases not matched to a gene: 6. The CDR3, as DNA: TGTGCCAGCAGTGAAGGGGACAGGGTCGGGGACGAGCAGTACTTC. This sequence encodes CASSEGDRVGDEQYF.

The chain carries TRBV7-6 and TRBJ2-7, with 7 bases fitting TRBD2. The germline CDR1 and CDR2 sequences are SGHVS and FNYEAQ. V gave up 5 bases and J gave up 2 bases; unmatched junction bases: 9. The CDR3 has 15 residues. DNA of the CDR3: TGTGCCAGCAGCGGGGGGGGGAGCCTGGCCTACGAGCAGTACTTC. Amino acid sequence: CASSGGGSLAYEQYF.

V usage is TRBV11-2 and J usage is TRBJ2-7; 7 nucleotides line up with TRBD1. This CDR3 is built from 14 residues. CDR1 SGHAT and CDR2 FQNNGV come from the germline V gene. The V and J ends lost 3 bases and 0 bases, in that order; junction bases with no gene match: 2. In nucleotides, the CDR3 is TGTGCCAGCAGCTTTGGGACAGACTCCTACGAGCAGTACTTC. Protein sequence: CASSFGTDSYEQYF.

The chain uses TRBV6-1 and TRBJ2-7; tentative D call: TRBD2 (7 bases). CDR1 MNHNS and CDR2 SASEGT come from the germline V gene. Trimming took off 7 bases at V and 2 bases at J, with 15 bases between the two ends. This CDR3 contains 14 residues. This chain's CDR3 is CASTEGRGAYEQYF. CDR3 DNA: TGTGCCAGCACCGAGGGGAGGGGGGCCTACGAGCAGTACTTC.

The chain recombines TRBV6-1 with TRBJ2-1; TRBD2 agrees at 7 bases. The CDR3 is 14 residues long. Germline V gene lookup returns CDR1 MNHNS and CDR2 SASEGT. With 5 bases clipped from V and 4 bases from J, the junction kept 5 bases outside the gene matches. The CDR3 sequence: CASSRAGEYNEQFF. DNA of the CDR3: TGTGCCAGCAGTAGGGCGGGAGAGTACAATGAGCAGTTCTTC.

On this clone: At the DNA level, this CDR3 is encoded by other sequences in the same sample as well. The chain joins TRBV5-1 to TRBJ2-3; D not resolved. The V gene lost 4 bases and the J gene lost 1 base, with 7 bases spanning the gap. Germline V lookup: CDR1 SGHRS, CDR2 YFSETQ. The CDR3 consists of 13 residues. DNA for the CDR3: TGCGCCAGCAGCCTGGCGGGCACAGATACGCAGTATTTT. Translation gives CASSLAGTDTQYF.

This clone appeared a single time. This chain joins TRBV10-2 and TRBJ1-5; 9 bases fit TRBD1. The V segment lost 5 bases and the J segment 3 bases; nucleotides outside the gene matches: 5. The length of the CDR3 is 15 residues. From germline, CDR1 is WSHSY and CDR2 SAAADI. The DNA for the CDR3 is TGCGCCAGCAGTACCGGGACAGGGATCAATCAGCCCCAGCATTTT. Amino acid sequence: CASSTGTGINQPQHF.

This chain uses TRBV7-9 with TRBJ2-3, with 8 bases aligning to TRBD2. The ends lost 5 bases at V and 0 bases at J; junction bases unmatched: 4. CDR3 length: 15 amino acids. CDR1 and CDR2 (germline): SEHNR, FQNEAQ (reference sequence). CDR3 DNA: TGTGCCAGCAGCGAGCGGGAGTCGAGCACAGATACGCAGTATTTT. Translated: CASSERESSTDTQYF.

V gene TRBV29-1 combines with J gene TRBJ2-5; 11 bases agree with TRBD2. Germline loops: CDR1 SQVTM, CDR2 ANQGSEA. The CDR3 has 15 amino acids. V shed 6 bases, J shed 0 bases, and the junction held 6 bases outside the gene matches. CDR3 nucleotides: TGCAGCGTCAACTCGGGACTAGCGGACCAAGAGACCCAGTACTTC. It is translated as CSVNSGLADQETQYF.

The chain combines TRBV10-2 with TRBJ2-1; 8 bases match TRBD2. V trimming: 7 bases; J trimming: 8 bases; junction bases outside the gene matches: 13. This CDR3 is built from 15 residues. The V gene's germline CDR1 is WSHSY and CDR2 SAAADI. CDR3 sequence (DNA): TGCGCCAGCAATGACCTTAGTAGCGGGATCGATGAGCAGTTCTTC. Protein: CASNDLSSGIDEQFF.

This clone was detected only a few times. J is TRBJ1-2 and V is TRBV28; TRBD1 matches 7 bases. Per germline, CDR1 MDHEN and CDR2 SYDVKM. The CDR3 is 13 residues long. V was clipped by 3 bases and J by 8 bases; unmatched bases: 6. The CDR3: CASSFRQGLGYTF. DNA of the CDR3: TGTGCCAGCAGTTTCCGACAGGGACTCGGCTACACCTTC.

This chain links TRBV2 with TRBJ1-4; maybe TRBD1 (5 bases). Germline assignment: CDR1 SNHLY and CDR2 FYNNEI. The CDR3 loop spans 12 amino acids. V lost 7 bases and J 3 bases, leaving 6 bases between the germline ends. The CDR3 DNA is TGTGCCAGCACGACAGCTAATGAAAAACTGTTTTTT. Translated: CASTTANEKLFF.